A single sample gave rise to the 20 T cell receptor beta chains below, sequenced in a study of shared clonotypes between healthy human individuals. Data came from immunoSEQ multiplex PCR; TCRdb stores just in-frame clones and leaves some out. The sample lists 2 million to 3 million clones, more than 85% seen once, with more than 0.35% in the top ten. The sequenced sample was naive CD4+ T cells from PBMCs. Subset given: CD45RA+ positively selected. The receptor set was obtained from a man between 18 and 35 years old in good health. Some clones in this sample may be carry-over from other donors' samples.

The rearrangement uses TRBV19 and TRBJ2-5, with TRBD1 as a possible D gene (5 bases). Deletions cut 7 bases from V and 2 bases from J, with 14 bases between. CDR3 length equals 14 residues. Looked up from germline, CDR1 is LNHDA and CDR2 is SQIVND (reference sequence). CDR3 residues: CASKAGLLQETQYF. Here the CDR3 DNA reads TGTGCCAGTAAGGCAGGGCTACTTCAAGAGACCCAGTACTTC.

CDR3 sequence (DNA): TGTGCCAGCAGTTTTGGGCGGGTCTTCAGCACAGATACGCAGTATTTT. Amino acids: CASSFGRVFSTDTQYF. The chain has TRBV7-3 and TRBJ2-3, with D possibly being TRBD2 (5 bases). Germline V CDR1 and CDR2: SGHTA, FQGTGA. The CDR3 contains 16 residues. The V end lost 6 bases, the J end lost 0 bases, and 16 bases lay between the germline ends. Together with reference TRBV7-3 and TRBJ2-3, the CDR3 gives the full variable domain: GAGVSQTPSNKVTEKGKYVELRCDPISGHTALYWYRQSLGQGPEFLIYFQGTGAADDSGLPNDRFFAVRPEGSVSTLKIQRTERGDSAVYLCASSFGRVFSTDTQYFGPGTRLTVL.

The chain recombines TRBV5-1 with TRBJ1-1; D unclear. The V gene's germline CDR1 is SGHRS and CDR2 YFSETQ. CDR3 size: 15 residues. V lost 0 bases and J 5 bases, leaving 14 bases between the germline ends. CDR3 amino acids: CASSLGAAWGTEAFF. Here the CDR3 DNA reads TGCGCCAGCAGCTTGGGGGCAGCGTGGGGTACTGAAGCTTTCTTT.

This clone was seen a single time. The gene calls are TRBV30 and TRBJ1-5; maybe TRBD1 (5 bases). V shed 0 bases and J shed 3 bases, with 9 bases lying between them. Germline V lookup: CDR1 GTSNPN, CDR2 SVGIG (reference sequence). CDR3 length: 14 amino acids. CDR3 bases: TGTGCCTGGAGTGTAGGAGGGGCCAATCAGCCCCAGCATTTT. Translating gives CAWSVGGANQPQHF.

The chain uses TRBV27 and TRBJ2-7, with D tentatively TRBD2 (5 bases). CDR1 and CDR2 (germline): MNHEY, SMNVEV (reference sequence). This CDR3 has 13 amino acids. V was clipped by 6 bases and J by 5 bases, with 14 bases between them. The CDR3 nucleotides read TGTGCCAGCAGCCGCCGAGGGCGCAACGAGCAGTACTTC. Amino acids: CASSRRGRNEQYF.

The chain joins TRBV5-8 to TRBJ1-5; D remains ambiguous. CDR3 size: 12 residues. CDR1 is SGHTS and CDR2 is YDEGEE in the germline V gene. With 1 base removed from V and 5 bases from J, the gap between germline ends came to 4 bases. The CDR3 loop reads CASSLMDQPQHF. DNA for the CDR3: TGTGCCAGCAGCTTGATGGATCAGCCCCAGCATTTT.

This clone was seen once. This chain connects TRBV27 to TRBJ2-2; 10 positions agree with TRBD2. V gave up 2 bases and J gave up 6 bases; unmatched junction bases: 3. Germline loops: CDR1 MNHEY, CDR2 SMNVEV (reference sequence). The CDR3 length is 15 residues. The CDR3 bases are TGTGCCAGCAGTTTACAGCTAGCGGGAGCCGGGGAGCTGTTTTTT. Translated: CASSLQLAGAGELFF.

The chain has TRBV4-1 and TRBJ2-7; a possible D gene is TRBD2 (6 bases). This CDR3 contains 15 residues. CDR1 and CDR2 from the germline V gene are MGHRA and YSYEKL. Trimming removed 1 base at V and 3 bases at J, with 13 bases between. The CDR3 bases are TGCGCCAGCAGCCAAGTGGAGGGGTCGGGCTACGAGCAGTACTTC. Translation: CASSQVEGSGYEQYF.

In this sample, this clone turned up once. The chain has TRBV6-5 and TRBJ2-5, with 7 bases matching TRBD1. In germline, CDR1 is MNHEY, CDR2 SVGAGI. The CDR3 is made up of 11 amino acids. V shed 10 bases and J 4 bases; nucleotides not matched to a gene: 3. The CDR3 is CAINRGETQYF. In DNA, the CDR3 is TGTGCCATAAACAGGGGAGAGACCCAGTACTTC.

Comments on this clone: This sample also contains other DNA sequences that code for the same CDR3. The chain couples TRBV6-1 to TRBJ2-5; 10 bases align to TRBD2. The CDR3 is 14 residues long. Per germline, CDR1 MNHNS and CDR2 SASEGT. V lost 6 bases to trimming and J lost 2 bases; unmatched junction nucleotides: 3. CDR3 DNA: TGTGCCAGCAGGAGGACTAGCGGTCAAGAGACCCAGTACTTC. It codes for CASRRTSGQETQYF.

CDR3 region: CASSLGSVSTDTQYF. The CDR3 DNA reads TGTGCCAGCAGCTTAGGGTCGGTTAGCACAGATACGCAGTATTTT. The rearrangement uses TRBV11-3 and TRBJ2-3; D not resolved. V was pared by 1 base and J by 0 bases, with 8 bases between. The germline V gene has CDR1 SGHNT and CDR2 YENEEA. This CDR3 has 15 amino acids.

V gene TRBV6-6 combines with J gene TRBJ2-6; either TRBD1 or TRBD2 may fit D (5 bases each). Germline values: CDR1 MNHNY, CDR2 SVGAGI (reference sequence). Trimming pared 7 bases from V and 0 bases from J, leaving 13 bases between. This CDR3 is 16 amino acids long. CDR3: CASNTGGSSGANVLTF. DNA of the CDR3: TGTGCCAGCAATACAGGAGGATCCTCTGGGGCCAACGTCCTGACTTTC.

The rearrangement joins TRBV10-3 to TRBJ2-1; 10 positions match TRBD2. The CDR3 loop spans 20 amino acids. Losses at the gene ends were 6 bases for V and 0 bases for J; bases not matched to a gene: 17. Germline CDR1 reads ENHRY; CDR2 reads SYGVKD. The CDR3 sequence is CAISTLGGSGRSYSYNEQFF. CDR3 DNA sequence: TGTGCCATCAGCACCTTGGGAGGTAGCGGGAGGTCCTACTCCTACAATGAGCAGTTCTTC.

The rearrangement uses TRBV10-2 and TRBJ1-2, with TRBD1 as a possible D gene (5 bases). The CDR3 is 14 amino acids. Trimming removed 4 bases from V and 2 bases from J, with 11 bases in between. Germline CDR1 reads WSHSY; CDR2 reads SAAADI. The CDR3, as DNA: TGCGCCAGCAGTGGAGGGACGGAAAACTATGGCTACACCTTC. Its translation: CASSGGTENYGYTF.

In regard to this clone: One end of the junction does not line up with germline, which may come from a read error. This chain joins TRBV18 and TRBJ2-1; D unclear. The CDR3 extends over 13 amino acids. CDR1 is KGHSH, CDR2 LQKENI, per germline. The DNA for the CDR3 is TGTGCCAGCTCACCCCAGATAGGGATGTCTTCGATCTTC. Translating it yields CASSPQIGMSSIF.

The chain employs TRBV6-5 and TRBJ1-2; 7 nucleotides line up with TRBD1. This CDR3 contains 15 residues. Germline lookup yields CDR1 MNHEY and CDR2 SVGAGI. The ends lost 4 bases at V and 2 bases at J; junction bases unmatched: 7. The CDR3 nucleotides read TGTGCCAGCAGTTCCCGACAGGGTAGAAACTATGGCTACACCTTC. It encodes CASSSRQGRNYGYTF.

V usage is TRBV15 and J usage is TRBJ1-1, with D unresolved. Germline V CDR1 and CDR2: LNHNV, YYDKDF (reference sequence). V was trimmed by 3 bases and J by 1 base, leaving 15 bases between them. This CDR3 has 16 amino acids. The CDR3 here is CATSRETIIKNTEAFF. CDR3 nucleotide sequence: TGTGCCACCAGCAGGGAAACGATTATAAAGAACACTGAAGCTTTCTTT.

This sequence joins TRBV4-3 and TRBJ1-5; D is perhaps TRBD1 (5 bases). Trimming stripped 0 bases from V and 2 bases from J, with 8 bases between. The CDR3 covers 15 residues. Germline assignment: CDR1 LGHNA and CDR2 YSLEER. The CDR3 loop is CASSQEGVGNQPQHF. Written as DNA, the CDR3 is TGCGCCAGCAGCCAAGAGGGGGTTGGCAATCAGCCCCAGCATTTT.

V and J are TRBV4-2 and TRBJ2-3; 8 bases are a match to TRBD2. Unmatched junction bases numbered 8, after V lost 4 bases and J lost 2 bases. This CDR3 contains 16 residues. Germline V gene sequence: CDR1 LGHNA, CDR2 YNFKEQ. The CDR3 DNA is TGTGCCAGCAGCCCTACAACTAGCGGACACACAGATACGCAGTATTTT. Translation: CASSPTTSGHTDTQYF.

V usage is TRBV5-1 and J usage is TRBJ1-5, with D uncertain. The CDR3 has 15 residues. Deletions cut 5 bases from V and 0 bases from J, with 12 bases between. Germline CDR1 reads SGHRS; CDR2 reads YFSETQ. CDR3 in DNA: TGCGCCAGCAGACCAAGTGGCTTTAGCAATCAGCCCCAGCATTTT. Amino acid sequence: CASRPSGFSNQPQHF.